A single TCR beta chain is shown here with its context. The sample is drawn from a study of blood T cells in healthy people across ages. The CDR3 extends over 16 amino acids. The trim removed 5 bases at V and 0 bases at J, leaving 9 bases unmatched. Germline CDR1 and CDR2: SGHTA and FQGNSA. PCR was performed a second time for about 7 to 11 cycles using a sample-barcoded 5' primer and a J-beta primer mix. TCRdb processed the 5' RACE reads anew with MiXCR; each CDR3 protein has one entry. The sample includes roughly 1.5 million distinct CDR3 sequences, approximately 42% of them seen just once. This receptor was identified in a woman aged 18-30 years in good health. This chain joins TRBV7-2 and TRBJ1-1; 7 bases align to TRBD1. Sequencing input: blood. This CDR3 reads CASSLRGRGMNTEAFF. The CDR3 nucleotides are TGTGCCAGCAGCCTTAGGGGGCGAGGGATGAACACTGAAGCTTTCTTT.